This TCR beta chain appears in the sequencing data of a study of blood T cells in healthy people across ages. Background on the study: Every two T cells gave about one barcoded beta molecule via template switching. General study findings and limits: Diversity of TCR beta per million T cells declined in a roughly linear way with age. What prevented conclusive comparison of naive and antigen-experienced cells was that PBMCs were unsorted.

With a J-beta primer mix and a sample-barcoded 5' primer, a second PCR ran about 7 to 11 cycles. Researchers report that a template-switch adaptor with 12 random nucleotides tagged each cDNA molecule. TCRdb called the 5' RACE reads again in MiXCR, with one record for every CDR3 protein. The sample includes 800,000 to 1,000,000 distinct CDR3 sequences, 45% to 50% seen only once; the top ten take about an eighth. Trimming shortened V by 4 bases and J by 4 bases, and 11 bases separated the two germline ends. The CDR3 has 13 amino acids. Germline V gene sequence: CDR1 DFQATT, CDR2 SNEGSKA (reference sequence). Comments on this clonotype: The antigen is unknown.

This receptor was identified in a young man in good health. The chain couples TRBV20-1 to TRBJ2-1; D is unclear. Material: blood. CDR3 nucleotides: TGCAGTGCTACGGGTCACAAATACAATGAGCAGTTCTTC. Translated: CSATGHKYNEQFF.